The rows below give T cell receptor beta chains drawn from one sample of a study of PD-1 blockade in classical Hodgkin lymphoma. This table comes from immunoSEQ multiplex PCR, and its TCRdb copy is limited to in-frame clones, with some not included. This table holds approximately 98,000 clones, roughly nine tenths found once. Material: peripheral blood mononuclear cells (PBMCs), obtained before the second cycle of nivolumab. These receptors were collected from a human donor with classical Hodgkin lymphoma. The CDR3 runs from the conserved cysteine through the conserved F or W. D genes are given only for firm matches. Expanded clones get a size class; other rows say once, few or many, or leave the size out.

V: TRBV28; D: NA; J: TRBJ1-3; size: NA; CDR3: CASSSVSGNTIYF; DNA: TGTGCCAGCAGTTCAGTATCTGGAAACACCATATATTTT
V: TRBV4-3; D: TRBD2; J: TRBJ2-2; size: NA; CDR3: CASSQRGLGLAVLFNNTGELFF; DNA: TGCGCCAGCAGCCAGCGAGGCTTAGGACTAGCGGTACTCTTTAACAACACCGGGGAGCTGTTTTTT
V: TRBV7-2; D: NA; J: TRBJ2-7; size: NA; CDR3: CASSDRSYEQYF; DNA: TGTGCCAGCAGCGATCGCTCCTACGAGCAGTACTTC
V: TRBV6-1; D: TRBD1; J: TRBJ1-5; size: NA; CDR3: CASHIGQGGQPQHF; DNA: TGTGCCAGCCACATCGGACAGGGCGGGCAGCCCCAGCATTTT
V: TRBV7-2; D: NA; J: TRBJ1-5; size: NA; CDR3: CASSSPNQPQHF; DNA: TGTGCCAGCAGCTCCCCTAATCAGCCCCAGCATTTT
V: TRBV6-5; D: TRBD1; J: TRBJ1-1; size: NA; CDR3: CASFFRGPNTEAFF; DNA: TGTGCCAGCTTTTTCAGGGGGCCGAACACTGAAGCTTTCTTT
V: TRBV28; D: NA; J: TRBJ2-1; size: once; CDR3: CASSRRGEIRQQFF; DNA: TGTGCCAGCAGTCGGCGGGGCGAAATACGGCAGCAGTTCTTC
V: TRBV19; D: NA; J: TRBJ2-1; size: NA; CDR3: CASSISGPYNEQFF; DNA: TGTGCCAGTAGTATCTCGGGGCCTTACAATGAGCAGTTCTTC
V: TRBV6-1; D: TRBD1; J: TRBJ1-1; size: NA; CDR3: CASSRDRVLNTEAFF; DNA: TGTGCCAGCAGCCGGGACAGAGTTTTGAACACTGAAGCTTTCTTT
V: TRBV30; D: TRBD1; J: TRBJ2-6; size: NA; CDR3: CAWSGSGTGGGANVLTF; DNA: TGTGCCTGGAGTGGCTCCGGGACAGGCGGGGGGGCCAACGTCCTGACTTTC
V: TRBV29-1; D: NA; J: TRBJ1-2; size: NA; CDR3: CSVGGARGYTF; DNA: TGCAGCGTTGGAGGGGCGCGTGGCTACACCTTC
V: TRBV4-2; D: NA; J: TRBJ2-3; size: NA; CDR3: CASSQNAGVTDTQYF; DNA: TGTGCCAGCAGCCAAAACGCCGGGGTCACAGATACGCAGTATTTT
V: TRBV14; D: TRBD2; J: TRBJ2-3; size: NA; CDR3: CASSQGTSGTRTDTQYF; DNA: TGTGCCAGCAGCCAAGGGACTAGCGGGACCCGCACAGATACGCAGTATTTT
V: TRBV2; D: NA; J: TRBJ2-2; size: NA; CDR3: CASSEIAPRESGELFF; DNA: TGTGCCAGCAGTGAAATTGCACCCAGGGAATCCGGGGAGCTGTTTTTT
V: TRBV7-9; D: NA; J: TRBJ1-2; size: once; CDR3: CASSSEGLRANYGYTF; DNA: TGTGCCAGCAGCTCCGAAGGGCTCCGGGCTAACTATGGCTACACCTTC
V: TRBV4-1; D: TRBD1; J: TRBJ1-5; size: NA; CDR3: CASSLGQANQPQHF; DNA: TGCGCCAGCAGCCTCGGACAGGCGAATCAGCCCCAGCATTTT
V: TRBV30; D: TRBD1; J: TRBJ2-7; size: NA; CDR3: CAWNRQGFTEQYF; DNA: TGTGCCTGGAACCGACAGGGGTTCACCGAGCAGTACTTC
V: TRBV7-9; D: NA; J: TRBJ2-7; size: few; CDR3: CASAGDGGPREQYF; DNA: TGTGCCAGCGCCGGGGACGGAGGCCCACGCGAGCAGTACTTC
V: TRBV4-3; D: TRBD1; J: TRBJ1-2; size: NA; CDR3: CASSQDLPGGYGYTF; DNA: TGCGCCAGCAGCCAAGATCTGCCAGGGGGGTATGGCTACACCTTC
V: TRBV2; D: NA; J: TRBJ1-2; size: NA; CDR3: CASSEVGGAGGYTF; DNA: TGTGCCAGCAGTGAAGTGGGCGGGGCGGGAGGCTACACCTTC
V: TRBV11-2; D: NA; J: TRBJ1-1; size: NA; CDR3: CASSLGRYTEAFF; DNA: TGTGCCAGCAGCTTAGGTCGGTACACTGAAGCTTTCTTT
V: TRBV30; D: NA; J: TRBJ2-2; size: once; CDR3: CAWSVTTHGELFF; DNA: TGTGCCTGGAGCGTAACGACACACGGGGAGCTGTTTTTT
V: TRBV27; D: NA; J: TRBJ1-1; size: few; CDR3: CASSYREKTEAFF; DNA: TGTGCCAGCAGTTACAGGGAAAAGACTGAAGCTTTCTTT
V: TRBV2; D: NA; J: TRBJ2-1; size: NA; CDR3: CASSGDRSSYNEQFF; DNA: TGTGCCAGCAGCGGGGACCGGAGCTCCTACAATGAGCAGTTCTTC
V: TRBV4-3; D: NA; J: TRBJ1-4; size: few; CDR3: CASSQDRVGTGSEKLFF; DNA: TGCGCCAGCAGCCAAGATCGGGTCGGTACAGGCTCTGAAAAACTGTTTTTT
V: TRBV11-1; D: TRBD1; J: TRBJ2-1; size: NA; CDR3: CASSFRDRVNPYNEQFF; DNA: TGTGCCAGCAGCTTTAGGGACAGAGTAAACCCCTACAATGAGCAGTTCTTC
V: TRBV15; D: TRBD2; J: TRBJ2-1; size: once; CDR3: CATSPALAGGPGSYNEQFF; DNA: TGTGCCACCAGCCCGGCGCTAGCGGGAGGGCCAGGTTCCTACAATGAGCAGTTCTTC